Sequencing of this T cell receptor beta chain was carried out in a study of CD8 T cells in ankylosing spondylitis. Points from the study as a whole: The clones that were linked to disease were reported to be significantly enriched in matched synovial fluid samples from ankylosing spondylitis patients.

There are 13 residues in the CDR3. V lost 4 bases and J lost 5, with 12 bases in between. Germline V gene data show CDR1 as SGHVS and CDR2 as FNYEAQ. Concerning this clonotype itself: What it binds is not known.

Each CDR3 protein is one row after TCRdb ran MiXCR on the 5' RACE reads. This repertoire shows 150,000 to 200,000 distinct CDR3 sequences, 15% to 20% found once; its top ten account for 4.3%. The chain combines TRBV7-6 with TRBJ2-7; a possible D gene is TRBD1 (6 bases). The sample comprised blood, either unsorted or a sorted T cell fraction (not recorded which). The TCR comes from a male donor aged 10 to 35 with ankylosing spondylitis or in good health (not recorded which). The DNA for the CDR3 is TGTGCCAGCAGCTGGGGGCGAGGGGACGAGCAGTACTTC. Translation: CASSWGRGDEQYF.